The 17 T cell receptor beta chains presented below share a single source sample, sequenced in a study of blood T cells in healthy people across ages. Then a second PCR, running roughly 7 to 11 cycles, was carried out with a sample-barcoded 5' primer and a J-beta primer mix. Each CDR3 protein gets one entry after TCRdb re-called the 5' RACE reads with MiXCR. The profile covers over 1.5 million distinct CDR3 sequences, with about 50% appearing a single time and around 2.1% taken by the ten largest. The sequenced material came from blood. The receptors here all came from a woman aged 40-49 years in good health.

This clonotype turned up a few times. The V and J genes are TRBV28 and TRBJ2-5, with D unclear. Trimming removed 8 bases at V and 5 bases at J, with 27 bases between. This CDR3 contains 17 residues. Per the germline V gene, CDR1 is MDHEN and CDR2 is SYDVKM. The CDR3 nucleotides are TGTGCCAGCCGCGCTCCGGCGGCCCCTTCATCCGCGGAGACCCAGTACTTC. It yields the protein CASRAPAAPSSAETQYF.

In its sample, this clonotype was seen a few times. The V and J genes are TRBV28 and TRBJ1-2; TRBD1 agrees at 9 bases. There are 14 residues in the CDR3. V shed 5 bases, J shed 6 bases, and the junction held 7 bases outside the gene matches. Germline-derived CDR1 and CDR2 are MDHEN and SYDVKM. Written as DNA, the CDR3 is TGTGCCAGCAGTCCGGGACAGGGTGTACATGGCTACACCTTC. Protein sequence: CASSPGQGVHGYTF.

This clonotype was counted once. This sequence joins TRBV7-9 and TRBJ1-2; 9 bases are shared with TRBD1. The germline V gene encodes CDR1 SEHNR and CDR2 FQNEAQ (reference sequence). Trimming removed 5 bases from V and 6 bases from J; junction bases left unmatched: 13. CDR3 size: 16 residues. The CDR3 DNA follows: TGTGCCAGCAGCGAACACCGGGACAGGGATTGGAATGGCTACACCTTC. It codes for CASSEHRDRDWNGYTF.

This chain links TRBV7-9 with TRBJ2-1, with 9 bases fitting TRBD2. CDR3 length equals 18 residues. Germline V gene lookup returns CDR1 SEHNR and CDR2 FQNEAQ (reference sequence). The V segment lost 2 bases and the J segment 2 bases; nucleotides outside the gene matches: 10. The chain's CDR3 is CASSLIGGGAPPYNEQFF. The CDR3, as DNA: TGTGCCAGCAGCTTAATTGGCGGGGGGGCCCCCCCCTACAATGAGCAGTTCTTC.

J is TRBJ1-4 and V is TRBV20-1; no clear D. The CDR3 has 12 residues. Deletions cut 7 bases from V and 6 bases from J, with 12 bases between. CDR1 is DFQATT and CDR2 is SNEGSKA in the germline V gene (reference sequence). CDR3 amino acids: CSVSRTHEKLFF. In DNA form, the CDR3 reads TGCAGTGTATCCAGGACTCATGAAAAACTGTTTTTT.

This clonotype has more than one count but fewer than ten. The rearrangement uses TRBV2 and TRBJ2-3, with D tentatively TRBD1 (7 bases). Germline-derived CDR1 and CDR2 are SNHLY and FYNNEI. Deletions cut 6 bases from V and 4 bases from J, with 17 bases between. This CDR3 has 15 amino acids. The CDR3 sequence: CASRILQGRSDTQYF. Here the CDR3 DNA reads TGTGCCAGCAGGATTTTACAGGGGAGGTCAGATACGCAGTATTTT.

Regarding this clonotype: Its ends do not fully match the called genes, so a read error is possible. V and J are TRBV5-7 and TRBJ2-4, with D perhaps TRBD1 or TRBD2 (5 bases each). The J call may be faulty, since TRBJ2-5 better matches the DNA end. TRBV5-7 is an ORF; its function is uncertain. This CDR3 has 16 residues. CDR3 DNA: TGCGCCAGCAGCTCCGCTGACAGCCCCCGGAGGGAGACCCAGTACTTC. It codes for CASSSADSPRRETQYF.

The rearrangement joins TRBV7-6 to TRBJ2-5; perhaps D is TRBD1 or TRBD2 (6 bases each). Matching the DNA end better, TRBJ2-7 makes the J call doubtful. The CDR3 consists of 17 residues. Looked up from germline, CDR1 is SGHVS and CDR2 is FNYEAQ. CDR3 loop: CASSPRGARDGRSEQYF. CDR3 nucleotide sequence: TGTGCCAGCAGCCCTAGGGGGGCCCGGGACGGGAGATCCGAGCAGTACTTC.

The sample holds a few counts of this clonotype. The CDR3: CASSPRDRQETQYF. The DNA of the CDR3 is TGTGCCAGCAGCCCCCGGGACAGACAAGAGACCCAGTACTTC. The V call is TRBV9, the J call TRBJ2-5; TRBD1 agrees at 7 bases. Germline V gives CDR1 SGDLS, CDR2 YYNGEE. With V trimmed by 4 bases and J by 2 bases, 5 bases remained unmatched. This CDR3 is built from 14 residues.

This rearrangement joins TRBV14 to TRBJ2-5; D gene ambiguous. The CDR3 contains 14 residues. Trimming took 0 bases from V and 2 from J, leaving 7 bases between them. The germline V gene has CDR1 SGHDN and CDR2 FVKESK. The CDR3 loop reads CASSQELAQETQYF. CDR3 nucleotide sequence: TGTGCCAGCAGCCAAGAACTTGCTCAAGAGACCCAGTACTTC.

This clonotype was seen only a few times. This chain uses TRBV20-1 with TRBJ1-2; D not resolved. The CDR3 has 12 amino acids. Germline V lookup: CDR1 DFQATT, CDR2 SNEGSKA (reference sequence). Trimming shortened V by 4 bases and J by 6 bases, and 12 bases separated the two germline ends. The CDR3 sequence is CSAKFEGNGYTF. DNA for the CDR3: TGCAGTGCTAAATTTGAGGGAAATGGCTACACCTTC.

The gene calls are TRBV5-6 and TRBJ1-2; tentative D call: TRBD1 (6 bases). The CDR3 consists of 15 residues. Trimming removed 4 bases at V and 6 bases at J, with 19 bases between. Germline CDR1 is SGHDT and CDR2 is YYEEEE. The CDR3 spells CASSPGLGGMDGYTF. CDR3 in DNA: TGTGCCAGCAGCCCCGGCCTAGGGGGGATGGATGGCTACACCTTC.

V gene TRBV7-2 combines with J gene TRBJ2-7; 8 positions agree with TRBD2. The CDR3 contains 14 residues. V dropped 2 bases and J dropped 3; count of bases not matched to a gene: 3. Germline V CDR1 and CDR2: SGHTA, FQGNSA. CDR3 DNA sequence: TGTGCCAGCAGCTTATGGCGGGAGGACTACGAGCAGTACTTC. Amino acid sequence: CASSLWREDYEQYF.

In the case of this clonotype: A much larger clone sits a single nucleotide away, making a read error possible. This rearrangement joins TRBV11-2 to TRBJ2-4; D is possibly TRBD1 (5 bases). The J call may be incorrect, as the DNA end agrees better with TRBJ2-7. CDR1 and CDR2 from the germline V gene are SGHAT and FQNNGV. This CDR3 region has 13 residues. The CDR3 is CASSLDRYCEQYF. DNA of the CDR3: TGTGCCAGCAGCCTCGACAGATACTGCGAGCAGTACTTC.

There are a few counts of this clonotype. V usage is TRBV4-2 and J usage is TRBJ2-3; D is undetermined. V lost 6 bases and J lost 2, with 9 bases in between. CDR1 is LGHNA, CDR2 YNFKEQ, per germline. The CDR3 extends over 13 amino acids. The CDR3 loop reads CASSTPPTDTQYF. The CDR3 bases are TGTGCCAGCAGTACCCCGCCCACAGATACGCAGTATTTT.

This chain connects TRBV29-1 to TRBJ2-7, with 7 positions matching TRBD1. CDR1 is SQVTM, CDR2 ANQGSEA, per germline. After removal of 7 bases from V and 3 bases from J, the junction contained 12 bases not matched to a gene. This CDR3 contains 14 residues. The DNA for the CDR3 is TGCAGCGCTGGTCCAGGGGACAGCTTCTACGAGCAGTACTTC. It translates to CSAGPGDSFYEQYF.

J is TRBJ2-7 and V is TRBV11-2; no definite D call. Trimming removed 2 bases at V and 2 bases at J, with 13 bases between. CDR3 size: 15 residues. Germline assignment: CDR1 SGHAT and CDR2 FQNNGV. CDR3 in amino acids: CASSLLAENTYEQYF. The CDR3 DNA is TGTGCCAGCAGCTTACTTGCGGAGAATACCTACGAGCAGTACTTC.